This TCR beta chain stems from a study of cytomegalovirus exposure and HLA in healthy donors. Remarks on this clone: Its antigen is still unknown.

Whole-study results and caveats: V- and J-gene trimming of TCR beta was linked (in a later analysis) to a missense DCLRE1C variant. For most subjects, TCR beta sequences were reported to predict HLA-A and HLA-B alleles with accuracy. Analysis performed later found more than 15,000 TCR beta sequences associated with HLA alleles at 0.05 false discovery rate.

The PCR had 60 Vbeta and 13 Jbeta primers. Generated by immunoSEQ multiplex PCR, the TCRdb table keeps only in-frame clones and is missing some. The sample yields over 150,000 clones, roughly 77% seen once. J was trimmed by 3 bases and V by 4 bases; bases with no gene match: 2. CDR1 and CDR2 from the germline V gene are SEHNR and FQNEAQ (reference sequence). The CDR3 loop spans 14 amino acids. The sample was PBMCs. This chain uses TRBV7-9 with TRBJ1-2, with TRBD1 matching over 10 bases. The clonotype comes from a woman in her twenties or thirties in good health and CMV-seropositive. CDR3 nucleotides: TGTGCCAGCAGCTCGGGACAGGGGTACTATGGCTACACCTTC. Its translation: CASSSGQGYYGYTF.